This T cell receptor (beta chain) was documented in a study of human T cells and chemical hapten exposure. Study as a whole: There were weekly diphenylcyclopropenone doses to the scalp for patients throughout the approximately 24-week study.

Germline V gives CDR1 SGHDT, CDR2 YYEEEE. The CDR3 runs to 16 residues. V shed 2 bases and J shed 3 bases, with 15 bases lying between them. Using its own MiXCR run on the RACE reads, TCRdb lists one record per CDR3 protein. The sample lists a few hundred thousand distinct CDR3 sequences, about 6% occurring once. Time point of the sample: patch test 2, 6 weeks after DPC sensitization. Noted treatment: therapeutic diphenylcyclopropenone sensitization with weekly scalp DPC. The chain links TRBV5-6 to TRBJ1-5; unclear D gene. This clonotype was sampled from a woman under 30 with alopecia areata. Some clones in this sample may be carry-over from other donors' samples. This sample comprised whole blood, obtained in connection with sensitization to the hapten diphenylcyclopropenone (DPC). CDR3 residues: CASSFLSSGPNQPQHF. In DNA form, the CDR3 reads TGTGCCAGCAGCTTTCTCTCCTCAGGTCCCAATCAGCCCCAGCATTTT.